This T cell receptor beta chain was observed in a study of T-cell reconstitution after alpha-beta-depleted transplantation in children. The TCRbeta library incorporated unique molecular identifiers. TCRdb re-called the PCR reads through MiXCR, storing one row per CDR3 protein. This table holds under 300,000 distinct CDR3 sequences, 11% found once. Germline CDR1 reads DFQATT; CDR2 reads SNEGSKA (reference sequence). This CDR3 has 12 amino acids. V was clipped by 6 bases and J by 5 bases; unmatched bases: 6. Study observations and caveats: Alpha-beta T cells present about two months after transplant were reported to originate from several hundred expanded graft clones.

The table lists this clonotype with many counts. Its specificity is not known. This TCR derives from a male patient aged 2 to 10 who had a stem cell transplant for chronic granulomatous disease, so the T cells may come from the graft donor. The chain uses TRBV20-1 and TRBJ1-2, with 7 nucleotides matching TRBD1. The sequencing here drew on peripheral blood, taken 180 days after TCRalphabeta/CD19-depleted stem cell transplant. The CDR3: CSAPTGRYGYTF. CDR3 nucleotides: TGCAGTGCCCCGACAGGGCGGTATGGCTACACCTTC.